A single sample is the source of the 21 T cell receptor beta chains below, sequenced in a study of T cells in Graves' hyperthyroidism and ophthalmopathy. RNA transcripts yielded amplified TCR beta CDR3 regions. TCR CDR3 regions were first amplified by RT-PCR with HTBI primers. TCRdb processed the multiplex PCR reads anew with MiXCR; each CDR3 protein has one entry. The sample lists about 620,000 distinct CDR3 sequences; around 15% were seen once. Specimen: blood. The origin of the receptors is a woman aged 25 to 45 with Graves' hyperthyroidism.

This clonotype has ten or more counts. Here the CDR3 DNA reads TGTGCCAGCAGTTTATGGGGCGGGGAGCTGTTTTTT. It specifies CASSLWGGELFF. The chain employs TRBV27 and TRBJ2-2, with D unclear. CDR1 is MNHEY and CDR2 is SMNVEV in the germline V gene (reference sequence). This CDR3 region has 12 residues. The ends were cut back, 1 base at V and 7 bases at J, with 4 bases in the middle.

This clonotype occurred once. At one of its ends the junction is not consistent with the germline gene, which may arise from a read error. The rearrangement links TRBV7-9 to TRBJ1-2, with 7 nucleotides matching TRBD1. The CDR3 totals 15 residues. The germline gives CDR1 SEHNR, CDR2 FQNEAQ (reference sequence). The DNA for the CDR3 is TGTGCCAGCAGCCAAACAGGGGCCGCTAACTATGGCCACACCTTC. Translating it yields CASSQTGAANYGHTF. Complete variable domain (other parts from reference TRBV7-9 and TRBJ1-2): DTGVSQNPRHKITKRGQNVTFRCDPISEHNRLYWYRQTLGQGPEFLTYFQNEAQLEKSRLLSDRFSAERPKGSFSTLEIQRTEQGDSAMYLCASSQTGAANYGHTFGSGTRLTVV.

This clonotype was counted a few times. Sequence at one end of the junction differs from germline and may be a read error. The CDR3 reads CASSIGRNEKLFF. As DNA, the CDR3 is TGTGCCAGTAGCATAGGGAGAAATGAAAAACTGTTTTTT. V and J are TRBV19 and TRBJ1-4; no clear D. The CDR3 is 13 amino acids. Germline values: CDR1 LNHDA, CDR2 SQIVND (reference sequence).

This clonotype was detected ten times or more. This rearrangement joins TRBV29-1 to TRBJ2-1; 7 nucleotides line up with TRBD1. The germline V gene encodes CDR1 SQVTM and CDR2 ANQGSEA. This CDR3 has 14 amino acids. Trimming at V came to 2 bases and at J to 2 bases, leaving 3 bases not matched to a gene. The CDR3 loop is CSVEKGQTYNEQFF. The CDR3 region has the DNA TGCAGCGTTGAAAAGGGACAGACCTACAATGAGCAGTTCTTC.

CDR3 sequence: CASSTTPLGEQYF. The CDR3 bases are TGTGCCAGCAGCACGACACCGCTGGGCGAGCAGTACTTC. This chain uses TRBV7-9 with TRBJ2-7, with D unresolved. V was pared by 5 bases and J by 6 bases, with 14 bases between. Per germline, CDR1 SEHNR and CDR2 FQNEAQ (reference sequence). The CDR3 contains 13 residues.

The chain is built from TRBV2 and TRBJ1-6; D unclear. This CDR3 has 17 amino acids. The V end was cut by 3 bases, the J end by 0 bases, with 12 bases between. Per the germline V gene, CDR1 is SNHLY and CDR2 is FYNNEI. The CDR3 region is CASSDYLPLSYNSPLHF. CDR3 bases: TGTGCCAGCAGTGACTACCTCCCACTCTCCTATAATTCACCCCTCCACTTT.

This clonotype was seen a handful of times. V gene TRBV29-1 combines with J gene TRBJ2-2; 7 bases fit TRBD1. This CDR3 has 16 residues. V lost 4 bases to trimming and J lost 5 bases; unmatched junction nucleotides: 13. CDR1 and CDR2 (germline): SQVTM, ANQGSEA. DNA of the CDR3: TGCAGCGTTGGGGGATCAGGGGGTGTCGGGACCGGGGAGCTGTTTTTT. Protein sequence: CSVGGSGGVGTGELFF.

Turning to this clonotype: A read error is possible here, since a much larger clone lies one base away. The V gene is TRBV11-2, the J gene TRBJ2-1; 10 bases are shared with TRBD1. The ends lost 6 bases at V and 7 bases at J; junction bases unmatched: 9. Germline lookup yields CDR1 SGHAT and CDR2 FQNNGV. The CDR3 is 15 residues long. The CDR3 region is CASSPQGQGTNEQFF. The CDR3 DNA follows: TGTGCCAGCAGTCCCCAGGGACAGGGGACGAATGAGCAGTTCTTC.

The J gene is TRBJ2-7, the V gene TRBV7-9, with 9 bases that match TRBD1. The J segment lost 3 bases and the V segment lost 11 bases, leaving 2 bases of the junction unmatched. The CDR3 length is 11 residues. CDR1 SEHNR and CDR2 FQNEAQ come from the germline V gene (reference sequence). The CDR3 sequence is CAWGQGYEQYF. In DNA form, the CDR3 reads TGTGCCTGGGGACAGGGCTACGAGCAGTACTTC.

V gene TRBV19 combines with J gene TRBJ1-1, with D uncertain. The CDR3 is made up of 13 amino acids. Germline V gene data show CDR1 as LNHDA and CDR2 as SQIVND (reference sequence). V lost 3 bases to trimming and J lost 2 bases, with 7 bases between them. The CDR3 here is CASSMYSNTEAFF. CDR3 coding DNA: TGTGCCAGTAGTATGTACAGCAACACTGAAGCTTTCTTT.

This clonotype came up a few times. The V call is TRBV7-3, the J call TRBJ2-7, with 12 positions matching TRBD2. V shed 9 bases and J 6 bases; nucleotides not matched to a gene: 18. Germline loops: CDR1 SGHTA, CDR2 FQGTGA. The CDR3 extends over 17 amino acids. CDR3 in DNA: TGTGCCAGTCGATGGACTAGCGGGAAAAAATCAGTCCCCGAGCAGTACTTC. As protein: CASRWTSGKKSVPEQYF.

The chain combines TRBV29-1 with TRBJ2-1, with D perhaps given as TRBD1 or TRBD2 (5 bases each). Germline CDR1 reads SQVTM; CDR2 reads ANQGSEA. The CDR3 length is 12 residues. V dropped 4 bases and J dropped 8 bases, with 12 bases sitting between them. CDR3 in amino acids: CSVGAGSYEQFF. CDR3 sequence (DNA): TGCAGCGTTGGAGCAGGGAGCTATGAGCAGTTCTTC.

This clonotype was detected only a few times. DNA for the CDR3: TGTGCCACCAGCAGCCCTGACAGTTACAATGAGCAGTTCTTC. It codes for CATSSPDSYNEQFF. V usage is TRBV15 and J usage is TRBJ2-1; tentatively, D is TRBD1 (5 bases). The CDR3 is 14 residues long. V was trimmed by 3 bases and J by 4 bases, leaving 10 bases between them. Germline V gene lookup returns CDR1 LNHNV and CDR2 YYDKDF (reference sequence).

This clonotype was recorded at least ten times. V and J are TRBV18 and TRBJ1-4, with unresolved D. Per germline, CDR1 KGHSH and CDR2 LQKENI. The V end was cut by 3 bases, the J end by 5 bases, with 7 bases between. The CDR3 is 13 residues long. The CDR3 DNA sequence: TGTGCCAGCTCACCTCAAGGGAATGAAAAACTGTTTTTT. Its translation is CASSPQGNEKLFF.

This clonotype was counted ten times or more. The chain links TRBV6-5 to TRBJ1-2; D ambiguous. V was trimmed by 0 bases and J by 0 bases, leaving 5 bases between them. CDR1 and CDR2 (germline): MNHEY, SVGAGI. The CDR3 sequence is 14 residues long. CDR3 in amino acids: CASSYSSSNYGYTF. CDR3 DNA sequence: TGTGCCAGCAGTTACTCCTCGTCTAACTATGGCTACACCTTC.

The rearrangement joins TRBV19 to TRBJ2-1; no clear D gene. The CDR3 extends over 12 amino acids. Germline V gene data show CDR1 as LNHDA and CDR2 as SQIVND (reference sequence). Trimming left V 6 bases short and J 5 bases short, with 8 bases between. The CDR3 DNA sequence: TGTGCCAGTAGGTGGGCAGACAATGAGCAGTTCTTC. It yields the protein CASRWADNEQFF.

This clonotype was observed at least ten times. The CDR3 sequence is CASSLRGYTDTQYF. CDR3 bases: TGTGCCAGCAGCTTGAGGGGGTACACAGATACGCAGTATTTT. The V call is TRBV5-5, the J call TRBJ2-3, with D possibly TRBD1 on 6 matching bases. The CDR3 is 14 residues long. The V end was cut by 1 base, the J end by 2 bases, with 8 bases between. Germline-derived CDR1 and CDR2 are SGHKS and YYEKEE (reference sequence).

The rearrangement joins TRBV7-2 to TRBJ1-2; tentatively, D is TRBD1 (5 bases). CDR3 size: 13 residues. Between the trimmed V and J ends, which lost 5 bases and 9 bases, there was a span of 16 bases. Per germline, CDR1 SGHTA and CDR2 FQGNSA. The CDR3 loop reads CASSPSRDPSYTF. The CDR3 DNA reads TGTGCCAGCAGCCCGTCCCGGGACCCAAGCTACACCTTC.

This clonotype showed up many times. The J gene is TRBJ1-5, the V gene TRBV6-1; TRBD1 might be the D (5 bases). Trimming removed 4 bases at V and 6 bases at J, with 10 bases between. This CDR3 has 13 amino acids. Germline V gene lookup returns CDR1 MNHNS and CDR2 SASEGT. CDR3 coding DNA: TGTGCCAGCAGTGGGGGACCTTCTCAGCCCCAGCATTTT. Its protein is CASSGGPSQPQHF.

This clonotype was found many times. This chain uses TRBV28 with TRBJ2-2, with D tentatively TRBD1 (5 bases). The CDR3 is 13 amino acids. V was trimmed by 1 base and J by 8 bases, leaving 8 bases between them. Germline loops: CDR1 MDHEN, CDR2 SYDVKM. CDR3 amino acids: CASSLLGLGELFF. The CDR3 region has the DNA TGTGCCAGCAGTTTATTGGGGCTGGGGGAGCTGTTTTTT.

This rearrangement joins TRBV9 to TRBJ2-3; TRBD2 matches at 8 bases. The trim removed 1 base at V and 4 bases at J, leaving 5 bases unmatched. Germline CDR1 and CDR2: SGDLS and YYNGEE. The CDR3 loop spans 15 amino acids. CDR3 DNA: TGTGCCAGCAGCGTAACGGGAGGGCAGGCAGATACGCAGTATTTT. This encodes CASSVTGGQADTQYF.